This entry lists 24 T cell receptor beta chains sequenced from one sample in a study of CD4+ T cells in melanoma. The table came from immunoSEQ multiplex PCR; TCRdb's copy has only in-frame clones and leaves some out. This table holds some 47,000 clones, 80% to 90% found once. Input material: peripheral blood. These receptors were taken from a human donor with melanoma.

V and J are TRBV13 and TRBJ2-3, with TRBD2 as a possible D gene (5 bases). CDR1 and CDR2 (germline): PRHDT, FYEKMQ (reference sequence). The V end was cut by 5 bases, the J end by 7 bases, with 16 bases between. This CDR3 is built from 14 residues. Here the CDR3 reads CASSQARPGNTQYF. The CDR3 nucleotides are TGTGCCAGCAGCCAAGCCAGACCCGGGAATACGCAGTATTTT.

The rearrangement joins TRBV5-1 to TRBJ1-2, with 12 bases lining up with TRBD1. The germline gives CDR1 SGHRS, CDR2 YFSETQ. The CDR3 is 15 amino acids. The J segment lost 8 bases and the V segment lost 7 bases, leaving 12 bases of the junction unmatched. The CDR3 loop is CASGPGTGGHGGYTF. In nucleotides, the CDR3 is TGCGCCAGCGGCCCCGGGACAGGGGGCCATGGAGGCTACACCTTC.

The V and J genes are TRBV9 and TRBJ2-1; 7 bases agree with TRBD1. Germline assignment: CDR1 SGDLS and CDR2 YYNGEE. After removal of 0 bases from V and 3 bases from J, the junction contained 6 bases not matched to a gene. CDR3 size: 16 residues. The CDR3 sequence is CASSVDIGQVYNEQFF. For the CDR3, the DNA is TGTGCCAGCAGCGTAGATATCGGACAGGTCTACAATGAGCAGTTCTTC.

The gene calls are TRBV7-9 and TRBJ2-5, with 9 bases aligning to TRBD2. The DNA end is more similar to TRBJ2-7, so the J call may be wrong. Germline assignment: CDR1 SEHNR and CDR2 FQNEAQ (reference sequence). This CDR3 is built from 15 residues. The CDR3 sequence is CASSSLAGRRYEQYF. The CDR3 region has the DNA TGTGCCAGCAGCTCCCTAGCGGGGCGCCGTTACGAGCAGTACTTC.

This chain uses TRBV5-1 with TRBJ1-1; 7 nucleotides align to TRBD1. Trimming took 6 bases from V and 2 from J; bases not matched to a gene: 13. Germline V gene sequence: CDR1 SGHRS, CDR2 YFSETQ. The CDR3 loop spans 16 amino acids. The DNA for the CDR3 is TGCGCCAGCACCCGCGGGACAGTTGGCTTAAACACTGAAGCTTTCTTT. Its protein product is CASTRGTVGLNTEAFF. The whole variable domain, filled in from reference TRBV5-1 and TRBJ1-1, reads KAGVTQTPRYLIKTRGQQVTLSCSPISGHRSVSWYQQTPGQGLQFLFEYFSETQRNKGNFPGRFSGRQFSNSRSEMNVSTLELGDSALYLCASTRGTVGLNTEAFFGQGTRLTVV.

This chain uses TRBV18 with TRBJ2-5, with TRBD1 matching over 9 bases. The J call could be wrong; TRBJ2-7 is a better fit for the DNA end. This CDR3 comprises 13 residues. Germline CDR1 is KGHSH and CDR2 is LQKENI. The chain's CDR3 is CASSGTGKYEQYF. The CDR3 coding sequence is TGTGCCAGCTCCGGGACAGGGAAATACGAGCAGTACTTC.

V and J are TRBV7-9 and TRBJ1-2, with 7 positions matching TRBD1. Germline V gene data show CDR1 as SEHNR and CDR2 as FQNEAQ (reference sequence). J gave up 1 base and V 5 bases, and 13 bases lay outside the gene matches. The CDR3 sequence is 17 residues long. The chain's CDR3 is CASSPRDSLFDNYGYTF. The CDR3 bases are TGTGCCAGCAGCCCCCGGGACAGCCTATTCGATAACTATGGCTACACCTTC.

The chain carries TRBV9 and TRBJ2-1; TRBD1 might be the D (5 bases). Per germline, CDR1 SGDLS and CDR2 YYNGEE. With 0 bases removed from V and 5 bases from J, the gap between germline ends came to 12 bases. The CDR3 totals 15 residues. This CDR3 is CASSVVVGPDNEQFF. CDR3 nucleotides: TGTGCCAGCAGCGTAGTGGTGGGGCCTGACAATGAGCAGTTCTTC.

The V and J genes are TRBV10-3 and TRBJ2-5, with 10 bases matching TRBD2. Germline assignment: CDR1 ENHRY and CDR2 SYGVKD. With 4 bases clipped from V and 4 bases from J, the junction kept 6 bases outside the gene matches. The CDR3 totals 15 residues. Written as DNA, the CDR3 is TGTGCCATCAGTGGGCTTAGCGGGGGGACAGAGACCCAGTACTTC. It codes for CAISGLSGGTETQYF.

This clone appeared a few times. The gene calls are TRBV5-4 and TRBJ1-1, with D tentatively TRBD1 (5 bases). V lost 0 bases to trimming and J lost 7 bases, with 10 bases between them. The CDR3 is made up of 13 amino acids. Germline lookup yields CDR1 SGHNT and CDR2 YYREEE (reference sequence). The chain's CDR3 is CASSLGGTGEAFF. Here the CDR3 DNA reads TGTGCCAGCAGCTTGGGGGGGACGGGTGAAGCTTTCTTT.

The chain carries TRBV7-6 and TRBJ1-2; weak D call: TRBD1 (6 bases). The ends were cut back, 2 bases at V and 5 bases at J, with 24 bases in the middle. This CDR3 is 18 amino acids long. The germline CDR1 and CDR2 sequences are SGHVS and FNYEAQ. CDR3 nucleotide sequence: TGTGCCAGCAGCTTATCTGAGGGCCGGGGGGCCAGGGGTTATGGCTACACCTTC. Translation: CASSLSEGRGARGYGYTF.

The rearrangement uses TRBV28 and TRBJ2-1; TRBD1 aligns across 7 bases. V lost 7 bases to trimming and J lost 7 bases; unmatched junction nucleotides: 13. The CDR3 is 15 amino acids. From germline, CDR1 is MDHEN and CDR2 SYDVKM. The CDR3 DNA follows: TGTGCCAGCACCCGAGAGGGGGCTAAAGGGAATGAGCAGTTCTTC. Its protein product is CASTREGAKGNEQFF.

This clone was detected only a few times. The V and J genes are TRBV5-5 and TRBJ2-7; 9 nucleotides agree with TRBD1. Germline CDR1 and CDR2: SGHKS and YYEKEE (reference sequence). The CDR3 runs to 14 residues. Trimming removed 9 bases from V and 5 bases from J; junction bases left unmatched: 12. The CDR3 sequence is CATSLRDRADEQYF. The CDR3 DNA sequence: TGTGCCACCTCTCTCCGGGACAGGGCAGACGAGCAGTACTTC.

The CDR3 DNA follows: TGTGCCAGCAGCTTAGGGACAGAAAAGTATGGCTACACCTTC. It codes for CASSLGTEKYGYTF. V gene TRBV7-9 combines with J gene TRBJ1-2; perhaps TRBD1 as D (6 bases). Germline assignment: CDR1 SEHNR and CDR2 FQNEAQ (reference sequence). The CDR3 contains 14 residues. Trimming took 1 base from V and 5 from J, leaving 11 bases between them.

V usage is TRBV7-5 and J usage is TRBJ1-2; TRBD1 reflects the table's D call only, with no check against the DNA. TRBV7-5 is assigned pseudogene status. The CDR3 has 14 amino acids. The CDR3 loop is CARSPPGQGGGYTF. The DNA for the CDR3 is TGTGCCAGAAGCCCCCCGGGACAGGGGGGTGGCTACACCTTC.

This clone was picked up one time. CDR3 nucleotides: TGTGCCAGCAGCTGGGGGACGGAGAGCTCCTACGAGCAGTACTTC. It encodes CASSWGTESSYEQYF. The chain couples TRBV11-2 to TRBJ2-7, with D perhaps being TRBD1 or TRBD2 (5 bases each). Germline V CDR1 and CDR2: SGHAT, FQNNGV. This CDR3 is built from 15 residues. V gave up 4 bases and J gave up 0 bases, with 13 bases separating them.

V is TRBV5-5 and J is TRBJ1-2; D is perhaps TRBD1 (5 bases). The CDR3 is made up of 14 amino acids. The germline V gene has CDR1 SGHKS and CDR2 YYEKEE (reference sequence). The V gene lost 0 bases and the J gene lost 3 bases, with 9 bases spanning the gap. DNA of the CDR3: TGTGCCAGCAGCTTGGCCCGGGGGGACTATGGCTACACCTTC. Translated: CASSLARGDYGYTF.

This clone was seen only once. The chain recombines TRBV9 with TRBJ2-2; 8 positions match TRBD2. V was clipped by 6 bases and J by 0 bases; unmatched bases: 10. The CDR3 runs to 17 residues. CDR1 SGDLS and CDR2 YYNGEE come from the germline V gene. CDR3 sequence: CASNMVGGAPNTGELFF. The CDR3 region has the DNA TGTGCCAGCAACATGGTCGGGGGGGCTCCGAACACCGGGGAGCTGTTTTTT.

This clone was detected only once. The chain joins TRBV30 to TRBJ1-5; TRBD1 agrees at 8 bases. Germline V gene lookup returns CDR1 GTSNPN and CDR2 SVGIG (reference sequence). V lost 0 bases to trimming and J lost 4 bases; unmatched junction nucleotides: 2. This CDR3 region has 14 residues. The CDR3 is CAWSVGQVNQPQHF. CDR3 nucleotides: TGTGCCTGGAGTGTGGGACAGGTAAATCAGCCCCAGCATTTT.

The genes are TRBV5-6 and TRBJ1-1; D unclear. With 0 bases removed from V and 1 base from J, the gap between germline ends came to 7 bases. There are 14 residues in the CDR3. The germline V gene encodes CDR1 SGHDT and CDR2 YYEEEE. The chain's CDR3 is CASSLANQNTEAFF. The CDR3 DNA is TGTGCCAGCAGCTTGGCCAACCAGAACACTGAAGCTTTCTTT.

This sequence joins TRBV4-1 and TRBJ1-5, with 7 bases aligning to TRBD1. Germline-derived CDR1 and CDR2 are MGHRA and YSYEKL. The CDR3 runs to 14 residues. V trimming: 0 bases; J trimming: 6 bases; junction bases outside the gene matches: 2. CDR3 region: CASSQDGDSQPQHF. CDR3 nucleotides: TGCGCCAGCAGCCAAGATGGGGACAGTCAGCCCCAGCATTTT.

The V call is TRBV2, the J call TRBJ2-3; D is ambiguous. The CDR3 has 15 residues. The V end was cut by 4 bases, the J end by 0 bases, with 11 bases between. Germline-derived CDR1 and CDR2 are SNHLY and FYNNEI. The DNA for the CDR3 is TGTGCCAGCAGTGTGGGAACTACTAGCACAGATACGCAGTATTTT. This codes for CASSVGTTSTDTQYF.

The chain couples TRBV7-2 to TRBJ1-6, with D unclear. The CDR3 contains 12 residues. Trimming stripped 2 bases from V and 6 bases from J, with 2 bases between. The V gene's germline CDR1 is SGHTA and CDR2 FQGNSA. CDR3 region: CASSLFNSPLHF. CDR3 DNA sequence: TGTGCCAGCAGCTTATTTAATTCACCCCTCCACTTT. Variable domain in full (rest from reference TRBV7-2 and TRBJ1-6): GAGVSQSPSNKVTEKGKDVELRCDPISGHTALYWYRQSLGQGLEFLIYFQGNSAPDKSGLPSDRFSAERTGGSVSTLTIQRTQQEDSAVYLCASSLFNSPLHFGNGTRLTVT.

This sequence joins TRBV6-1 and TRBJ1-6; unclear D gene. The CDR3 runs to 15 residues. In germline, CDR1 is MNHNS, CDR2 SASEGT. V lost 3 bases and J 6 bases, leaving 12 bases between the germline ends. The CDR3 DNA follows: TGTGCCAGCAGTGAGGTCGGTCAGATTAATTCACCCCTCCACTTT. This sequence encodes CASSEVGQINSPLHF.